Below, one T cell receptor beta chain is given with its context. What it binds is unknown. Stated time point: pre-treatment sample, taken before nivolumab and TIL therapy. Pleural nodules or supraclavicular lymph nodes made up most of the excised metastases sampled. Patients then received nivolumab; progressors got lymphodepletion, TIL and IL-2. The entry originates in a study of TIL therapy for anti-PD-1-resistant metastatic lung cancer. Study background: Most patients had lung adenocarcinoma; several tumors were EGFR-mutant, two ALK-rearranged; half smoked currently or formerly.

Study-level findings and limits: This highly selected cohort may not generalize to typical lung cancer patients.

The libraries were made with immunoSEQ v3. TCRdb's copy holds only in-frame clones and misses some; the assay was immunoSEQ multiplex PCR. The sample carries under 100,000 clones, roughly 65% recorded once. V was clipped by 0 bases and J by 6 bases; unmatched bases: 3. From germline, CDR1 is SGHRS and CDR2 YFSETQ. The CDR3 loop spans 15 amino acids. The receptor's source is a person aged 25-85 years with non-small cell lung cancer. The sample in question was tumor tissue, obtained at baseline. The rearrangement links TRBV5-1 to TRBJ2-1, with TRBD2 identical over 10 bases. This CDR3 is CASSLDASGGNEQFF. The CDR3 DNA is TGCGCCAGCAGCTTGGATGCTAGCGGGGGCAATGAGCAGTTCTTC.